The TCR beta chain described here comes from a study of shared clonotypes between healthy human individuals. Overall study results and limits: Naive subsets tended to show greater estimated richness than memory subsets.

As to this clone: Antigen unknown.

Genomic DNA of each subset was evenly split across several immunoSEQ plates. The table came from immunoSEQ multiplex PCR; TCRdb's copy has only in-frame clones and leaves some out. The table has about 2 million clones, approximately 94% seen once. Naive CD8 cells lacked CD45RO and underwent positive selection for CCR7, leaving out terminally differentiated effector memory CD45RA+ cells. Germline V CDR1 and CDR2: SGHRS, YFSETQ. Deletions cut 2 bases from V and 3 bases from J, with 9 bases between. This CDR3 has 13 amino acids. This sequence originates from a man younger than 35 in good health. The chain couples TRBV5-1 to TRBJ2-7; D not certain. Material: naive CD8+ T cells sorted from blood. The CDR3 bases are TGCGCCAGCAGCTTTGAGGCTCTCTACGAGCAGTACTTC. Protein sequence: CASSFEALYEQYF.